These T cell receptor beta chains were read from a single sample in a study of blood T cell repertoires in COVID-19. The method was immunoSEQ multiplex PCR; TCRdb's version includes in-frame clones alone and lacks a portion of them. The table lists 250,000 to 300,000 clones, approximately 88% of them singletons, with 10% to 13% in the top ten. The sample consisted of peripheral blood. Receptor source: a woman in her 70s with COVID-19, enrolled during active disease. Each CDR3 is given with its conserved first and last residue. The D gene is left open where the match is weak. The size entry is marked missing in some rows and otherwise reads once, few, many or a size class.

v_call	j_call	d_call	clone_size	cdr3_aa	cdr3_nt
TRBV10-3	TRBJ1-5	TRBD1	once	CAISKDRAFNQPQHF	TGTGCCATCAGTAAGGACAGGGCCTTTAATCAGCCCCAGCATTTT
TRBV5-1	TRBJ1-1	TRBD1	.	CASSSGQANGVTEAFF	TGCGCCAGCAGCTCGGGACAGGCTAACGGGGTCACTGAAGCTTTCTTT
TRBV19	TRBJ2-4	TRBD2	.	CASSMANSGRHIQYF	TGTGCCAGTAGTATGGCGAATAGCGGGAGACACATTCAGTACTTC
TRBV7-9	TRBJ1-1	.	.	CASSLGGPEAEAFF	TGTGCCAGCAGCTTAGGAGGCCCCGAGGCTGAAGCTTTCTTT
TRBV28	TRBJ1-3	TRBD1	.	CASNPGTASGNTIYF	TGTGCCAGCAATCCAGGGACAGCCTCTGGAAACACCATATATTTT
TRBV4-2	TRBJ2-5	TRBD2	.	CASSQDREGLQETQYF	TGTGCCAGCAGCCAAGATCGGGAGGGCCTCCAGGAGACCCAGTACTTC
TRBV6-4	TRBJ2-1	TRBD2	.	CASSDSGGRTDNEQFF	TGTGCCAGCAGTGACTCTGGCGGGAGAACCGACAATGAGCAGTTCTTC
TRBV6-5	TRBJ1-2	TRBD1	.	CASRVRQGWYGYTF	TGTGCCAGCAGAGTCAGACAGGGTTGGTATGGCTACACCTTC
TRBV19	TRBJ1-2	TRBD1	.	CASSQQGAHRYTF	TGTGCCAGTAGTCAACAGGGGGCCCATCGCTACACCTTC
TRBV5-1	TRBJ2-7	TRBD2	.	CASSFPPGTSGTYEQYF	TGCGCCAGCAGCTTTCCACCGGGGACTAGCGGAACCTACGAGCAGTACTTC
TRBV3-1/TRBV3-2	TRBJ2-2	.	.	CASSPMGSHTGELFF	TGTGCCAGCAGCCCAATGGGGAGTCACACCGGGGAGCTGTTTTTT
TRBV7-2	TRBJ2-3	.	.	CASSVGGDTQYF	TGTGCCAGCAGCGTGGGGGGAGATACGCAGTATTTT
TRBV11-2	TRBJ2-7	.	few	CASSFTGSNDEQYF	TGTGCCAGCAGCTTTACAGGGAGTAATGACGAGCAGTACTTC
TRBV20-1	TRBJ2-7	.	.	CSAPAGSEQYF	TGCAGTGCCCCGGCGGGGAGCGAGCAGTACTTC